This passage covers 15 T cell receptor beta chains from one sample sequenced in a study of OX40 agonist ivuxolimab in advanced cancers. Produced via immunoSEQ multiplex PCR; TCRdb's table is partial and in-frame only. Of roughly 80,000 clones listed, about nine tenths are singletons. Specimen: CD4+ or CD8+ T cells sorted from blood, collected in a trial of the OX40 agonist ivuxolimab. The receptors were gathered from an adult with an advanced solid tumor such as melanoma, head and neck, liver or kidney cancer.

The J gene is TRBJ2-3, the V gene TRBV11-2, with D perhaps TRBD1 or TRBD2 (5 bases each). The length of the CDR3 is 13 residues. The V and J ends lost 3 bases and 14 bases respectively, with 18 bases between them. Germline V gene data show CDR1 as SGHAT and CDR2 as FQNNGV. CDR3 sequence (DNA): TGTGCCAGCAGCTTGGGACGGAACACAGCAGTGTATTTT. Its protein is CASSLGRNTAVYF.

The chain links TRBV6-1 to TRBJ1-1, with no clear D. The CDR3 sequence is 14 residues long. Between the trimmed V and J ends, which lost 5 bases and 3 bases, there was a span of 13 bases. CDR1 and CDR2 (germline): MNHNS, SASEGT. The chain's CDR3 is CASSPPRVDTEAFF. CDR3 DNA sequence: TGTGCCAGCAGTCCACCACGGGTTGACACTGAAGCTTTCTTT.

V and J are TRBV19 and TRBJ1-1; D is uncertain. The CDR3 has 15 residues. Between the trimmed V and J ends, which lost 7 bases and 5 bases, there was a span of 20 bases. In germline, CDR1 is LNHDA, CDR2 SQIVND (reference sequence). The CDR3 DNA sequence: TGTGCCAGTACCATCAGGTACCCCGAAGGGACTGAAGCTTTCTTT. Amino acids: CASTIRYPEGTEAFF. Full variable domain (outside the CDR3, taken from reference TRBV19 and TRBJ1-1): DGGITQSPKYLFRKEGQNVTLSCEQNLNHDAMYWYRQDPGQGLRLIYYSQIVNDFQKGDIAEGYSVSREKKESFPLTVTSAQKNPTAFYLCASTIRYPEGTEAFFGQGTRLTVV.

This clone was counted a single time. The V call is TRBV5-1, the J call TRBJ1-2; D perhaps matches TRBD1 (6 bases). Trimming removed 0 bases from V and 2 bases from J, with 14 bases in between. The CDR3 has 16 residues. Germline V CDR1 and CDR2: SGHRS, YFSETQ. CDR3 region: CASSLDAPGANYGYTF. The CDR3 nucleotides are TGCGCCAGCAGCTTGGACGCACCGGGGGCAAACTATGGCTACACCTTC.

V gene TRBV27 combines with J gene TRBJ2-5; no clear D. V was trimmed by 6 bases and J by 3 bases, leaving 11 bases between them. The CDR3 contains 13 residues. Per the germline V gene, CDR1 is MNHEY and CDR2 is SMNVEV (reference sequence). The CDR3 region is CASRPYREETQYF. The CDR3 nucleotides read TGTGCCAGCAGACCTTACAGAGAAGAGACCCAGTACTTC.

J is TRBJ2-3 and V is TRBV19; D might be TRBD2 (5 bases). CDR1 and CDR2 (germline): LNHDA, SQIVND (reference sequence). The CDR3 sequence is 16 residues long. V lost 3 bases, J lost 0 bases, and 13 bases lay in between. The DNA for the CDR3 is TGTGCCAGTAGTATCGGTATAGCGCGGAGCACAGATACGCAGTATTTT. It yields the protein CASSIGIARSTDTQYF.

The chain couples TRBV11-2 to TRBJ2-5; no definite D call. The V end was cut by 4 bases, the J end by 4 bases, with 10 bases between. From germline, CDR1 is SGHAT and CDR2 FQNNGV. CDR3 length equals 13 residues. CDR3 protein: CASSYGPLETQYF. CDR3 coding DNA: TGTGCCAGCAGCTACGGACCACTAGAGACCCAGTACTTC.

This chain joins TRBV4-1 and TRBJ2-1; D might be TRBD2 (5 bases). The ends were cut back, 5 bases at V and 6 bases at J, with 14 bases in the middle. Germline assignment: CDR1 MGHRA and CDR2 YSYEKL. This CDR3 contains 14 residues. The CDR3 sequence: CASSYPGAGNEQFF. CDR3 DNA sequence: TGCGCCAGCAGCTACCCCGGCGCGGGCAATGAGCAGTTCTTC.

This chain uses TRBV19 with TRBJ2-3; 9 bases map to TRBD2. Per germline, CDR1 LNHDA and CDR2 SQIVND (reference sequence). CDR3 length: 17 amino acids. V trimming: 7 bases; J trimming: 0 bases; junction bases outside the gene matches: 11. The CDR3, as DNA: TGTGCCAGTATTGGAGATGGGCTAGCGGGGAGCACAGATACGCAGTATTTT. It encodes CASIGDGLAGSTDTQYF.

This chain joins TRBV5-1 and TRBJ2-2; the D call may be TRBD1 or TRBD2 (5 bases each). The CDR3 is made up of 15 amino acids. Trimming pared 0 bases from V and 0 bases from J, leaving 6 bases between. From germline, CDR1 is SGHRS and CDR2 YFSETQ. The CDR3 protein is CASSLGGTNTGELFF. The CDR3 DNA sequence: TGCGCCAGCAGCTTGGGGGGGACGAACACCGGGGAGCTGTTTTTT.

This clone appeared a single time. This CDR3 is CASSLRTTPSPTAEAFF. CDR3 sequence (DNA): TGTGCCAGCAGTTTACGGACTACACCCTCTCCGACCGCTGAAGCTTTCTTT. The chain recombines TRBV27 with TRBJ1-1; D unresolved. V was clipped by 2 bases and J by 6 bases, with 22 bases between them. Germline V gives CDR1 MNHEY, CDR2 SMNVEV (reference sequence). CDR3 length: 17 amino acids.

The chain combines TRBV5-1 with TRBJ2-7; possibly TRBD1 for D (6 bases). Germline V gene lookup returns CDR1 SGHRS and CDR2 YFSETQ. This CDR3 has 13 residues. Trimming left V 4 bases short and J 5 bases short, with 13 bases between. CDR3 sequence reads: CASSNTGSDEQYV. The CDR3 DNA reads TGCGCCAGCAGCAACACAGGGTCCGACGAGCAGTACGTC.

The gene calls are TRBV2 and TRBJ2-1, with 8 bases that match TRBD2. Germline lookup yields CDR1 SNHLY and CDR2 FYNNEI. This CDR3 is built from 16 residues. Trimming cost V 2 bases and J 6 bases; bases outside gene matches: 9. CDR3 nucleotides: TGTGCCAGCAGTGAAAATCAGCGGGAGATCTCCAATGAGCAGTTCTTC. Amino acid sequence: CASSENQREISNEQFF.

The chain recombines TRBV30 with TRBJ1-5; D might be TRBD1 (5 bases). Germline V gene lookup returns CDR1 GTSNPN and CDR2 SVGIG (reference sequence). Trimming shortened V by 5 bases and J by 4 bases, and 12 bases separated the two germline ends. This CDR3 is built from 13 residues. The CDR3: CAWGTGGNQPQHF. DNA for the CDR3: TGTGCCTGGGGGACGGGCGGAAATCAGCCCCAGCATTTT.

The CDR3 DNA sequence: TGTGCCAGCAGTGAATTCAGGTGGGGCCTCCGGAGCCCTTTCTTT. Its translation is CASSEFRWGLRSPFF. The chain employs TRBV2 and TRBJ1-1; TRBD1 is a possible D gene (5 bases). The V end lost 2 bases, the J end lost 12 bases, and 22 bases lay between the germline ends. CDR1 and CDR2 from the germline V gene are SNHLY and FYNNEI. There are 15 residues in the CDR3.